One and the same sample provided the 5 T cell receptor beta chains below, sequenced in a study of control samples from healthy donors and cancer patients. Assay: immunoSEQ multiplex PCR; the TCRdb copy retains only in-frame clones and omits some. This sample has tens of thousands of clones, with around 93% found just once. Input material: PBMCs. The receptors were gathered from a man aged 25 to 40 with colorectal cancer.

The gene calls are TRBV6-5 and TRBJ2-3, with TRBD2 identical over 7 bases. Trimming cost V 7 bases and J 0 bases; bases outside gene matches: 7. The CDR3 runs 15 residues. Germline loops: CDR1 MNHEY, CDR2 SVGAGI. This CDR3 is CASNFGGWSTDTQYF. CDR3 DNA: TGTGCCAGCAACTTCGGGGGGTGGAGCACAGATACGCAGTATTTT.

The rearrangement joins TRBV6-5 to TRBJ1-1, with a tentative D call TRBD1 (6 bases). This CDR3 comprises 13 residues. V was shortened by 0 bases and J by 8 bases, with 10 bases between the two germline ends. CDR1 is MNHEY, CDR2 SVGAGI, per germline. Here the CDR3 reads CASSYSVGAEAFF. DNA of the CDR3: TGTGCCAGCAGTTACTCGGTGGGGGCCGAAGCTTTCTTT.

This chain uses TRBV29-1 with TRBJ2-6; weak D call: TRBD2 (7 bases). The CDR3 runs to 15 residues. Germline V gene sequence: CDR1 SQVTM, CDR2 ANQGSEA. Trimming removed 4 bases from V and 0 bases from J, with 10 bases in between. The CDR3 DNA reads TGCAGCGTTGGAGGGGGGGACTCTGGGGCCAACGTCCTGACTTTC. Translation: CSVGGGDSGANVLTF.

V and J are TRBV19 and TRBJ1-5; D is unclear. V lost 3 bases and J 9 bases, leaving 6 bases between the germline ends. Looked up from germline, CDR1 is LNHDA and CDR2 is SQIVND (reference sequence). The CDR3 sequence is 11 residues long. CDR3: CASSMGGPQHF. Here the CDR3 DNA reads TGTGCCAGTAGTATGGGAGGGCCCCAGCATTTT.

The CDR3 bases are TGTGCCAGCAGCCGAGGACAGGGGGAATGGACTGAAGCTTTCTTT. Translation gives CASSRGQGEWTEAFF. The chain combines TRBV6-5 with TRBJ1-1; 10 bases fit TRBD1. The germline V gene has CDR1 MNHEY and CDR2 SVGAGI. CDR3 size: 15 residues. V was clipped by 6 bases and J by 5 bases; unmatched bases: 9.